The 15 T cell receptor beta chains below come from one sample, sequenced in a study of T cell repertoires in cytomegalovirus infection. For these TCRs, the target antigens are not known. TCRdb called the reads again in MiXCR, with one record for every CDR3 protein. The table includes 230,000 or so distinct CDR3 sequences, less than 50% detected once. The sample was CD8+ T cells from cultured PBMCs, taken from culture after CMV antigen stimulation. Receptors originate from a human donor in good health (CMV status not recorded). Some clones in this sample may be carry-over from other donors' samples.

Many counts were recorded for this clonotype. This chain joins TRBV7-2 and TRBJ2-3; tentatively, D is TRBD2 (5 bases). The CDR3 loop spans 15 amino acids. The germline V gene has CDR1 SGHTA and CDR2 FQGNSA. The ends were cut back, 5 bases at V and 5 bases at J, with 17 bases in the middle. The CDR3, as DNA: TGTGCCAGCAGCCACTCGGTTGAGGCGGGAGATACGCAGTATTTT. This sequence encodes CASSHSVEAGDTQYF. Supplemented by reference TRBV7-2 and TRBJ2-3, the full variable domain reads GAGVSQSPSNKVTEKGKDVELRCDPISGHTALYWYRQSLGQGLEFLIYFQGNSAPDKSGLPSDRFSAERTGGSVSTLTIQRTQQEDSAVYLCASSHSVEAGDTQYFGPGTRLTVL.

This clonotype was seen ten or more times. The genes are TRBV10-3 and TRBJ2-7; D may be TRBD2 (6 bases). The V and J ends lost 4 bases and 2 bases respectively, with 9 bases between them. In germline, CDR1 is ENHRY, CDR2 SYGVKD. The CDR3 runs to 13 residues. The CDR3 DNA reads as TGTGCCATCAGTGGCGGGGCTGCCTACGAGCAGTACTTC. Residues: CAISGGAAYEQYF.

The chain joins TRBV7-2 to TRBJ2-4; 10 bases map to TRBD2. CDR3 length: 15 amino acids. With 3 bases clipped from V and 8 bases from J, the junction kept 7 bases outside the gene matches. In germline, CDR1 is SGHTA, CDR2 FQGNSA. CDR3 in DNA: TGTGCCAGCAGCTTGGCCATAGCGGGAGGCTACATTCAGTACTTC. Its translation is CASSLAIAGGYIQYF. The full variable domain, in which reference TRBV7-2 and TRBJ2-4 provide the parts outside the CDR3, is GAGVSQSPSNKVTEKGKDVELRCDPISGHTALYWYRQSLGQGLEFLIYFQGNSAPDKSGLPSDRFSAERTGGSVSTLTIQRTQQEDSAVYLCASSLAIAGGYIQYFGAGTRLSVL.

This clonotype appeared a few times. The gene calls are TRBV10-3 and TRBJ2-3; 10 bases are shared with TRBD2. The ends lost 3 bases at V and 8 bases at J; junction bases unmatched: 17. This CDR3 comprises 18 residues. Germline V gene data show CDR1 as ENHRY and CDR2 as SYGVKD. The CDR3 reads CAISDNEELAGSTGTQYF. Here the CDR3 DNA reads TGTGCCATCAGTGACAACGAAGAACTAGCGGGGTCCACGGGTACGCAGTATTTT.

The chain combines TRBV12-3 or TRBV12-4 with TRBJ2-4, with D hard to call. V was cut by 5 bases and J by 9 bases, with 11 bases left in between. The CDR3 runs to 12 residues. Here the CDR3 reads CASSDNLSIQYF. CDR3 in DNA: TGTGCCAGCAGTGACAACCTGAGCATTCAGTACTTC.

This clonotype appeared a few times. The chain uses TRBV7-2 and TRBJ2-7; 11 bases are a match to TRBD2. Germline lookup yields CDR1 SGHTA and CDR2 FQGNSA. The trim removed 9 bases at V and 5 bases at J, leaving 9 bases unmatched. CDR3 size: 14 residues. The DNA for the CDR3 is TGTGCCAGTCTACTAGCGGGAGTGACTAACGAGCAGTACTTC. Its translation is CASLLAGVTNEQYF.

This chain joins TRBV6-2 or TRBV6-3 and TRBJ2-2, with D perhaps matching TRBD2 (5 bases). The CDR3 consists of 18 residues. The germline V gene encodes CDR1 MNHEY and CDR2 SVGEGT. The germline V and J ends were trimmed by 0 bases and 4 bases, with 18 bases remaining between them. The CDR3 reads CASSYSLAGIDLTGELFF. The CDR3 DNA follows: TGTGCCAGCAGTTACTCCCTCGCGGGTATAGACCTCACCGGGGAGCTGTTTTTT.

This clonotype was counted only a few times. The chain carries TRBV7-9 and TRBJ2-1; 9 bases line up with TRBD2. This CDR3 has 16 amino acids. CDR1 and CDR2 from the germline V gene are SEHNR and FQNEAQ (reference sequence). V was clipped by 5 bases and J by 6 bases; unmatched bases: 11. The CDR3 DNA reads TGTGCCAGCAGCCGGATAGACCTAGCGGGGATCAATGAGCAGTTCTTC. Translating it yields CASSRIDLAGINEQFF.

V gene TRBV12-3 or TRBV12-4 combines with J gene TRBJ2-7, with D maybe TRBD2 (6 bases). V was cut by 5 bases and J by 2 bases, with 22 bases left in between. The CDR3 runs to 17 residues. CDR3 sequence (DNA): TGTGCCAGCAGTCCTTCCGCCGGGACTGAAAACCCCTACGAGCAGTACTTC. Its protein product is CASSPSAGTENPYEQYF.

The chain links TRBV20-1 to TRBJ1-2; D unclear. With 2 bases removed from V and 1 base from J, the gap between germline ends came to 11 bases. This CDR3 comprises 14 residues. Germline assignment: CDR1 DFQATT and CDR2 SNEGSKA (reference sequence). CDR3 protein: CSARWGSDNYGYTF. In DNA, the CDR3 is TGCAGTGCTAGATGGGGATCAGATAACTATGGCTACACCTTC.

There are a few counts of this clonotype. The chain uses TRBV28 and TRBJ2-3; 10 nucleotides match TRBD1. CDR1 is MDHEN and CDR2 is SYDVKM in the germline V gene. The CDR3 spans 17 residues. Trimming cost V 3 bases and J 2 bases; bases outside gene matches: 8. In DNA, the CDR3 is TGTGCCAGCAGTTTCCCGGGACAGGGGAGTCCCACAGATACGCAGTATTTT. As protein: CASSFPGQGSPTDTQYF.

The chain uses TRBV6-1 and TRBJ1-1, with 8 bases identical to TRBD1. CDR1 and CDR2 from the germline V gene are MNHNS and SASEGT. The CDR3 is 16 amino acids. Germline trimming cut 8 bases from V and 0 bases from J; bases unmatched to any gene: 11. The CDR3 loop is CASLQNRGGVNTEAFF. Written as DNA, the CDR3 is TGTGCCAGCCTACAGAACAGGGGGGGCGTGAACACTGAAGCTTTCTTT.

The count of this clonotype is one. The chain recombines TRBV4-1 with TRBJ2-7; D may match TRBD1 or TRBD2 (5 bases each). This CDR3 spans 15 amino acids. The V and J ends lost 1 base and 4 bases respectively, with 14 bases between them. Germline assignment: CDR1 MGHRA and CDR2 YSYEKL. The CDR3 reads CASSQAPGRMYEQYF. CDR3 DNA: TGCGCCAGCAGCCAAGCGCCGGGACGGATGTACGAGCAGTACTTC.

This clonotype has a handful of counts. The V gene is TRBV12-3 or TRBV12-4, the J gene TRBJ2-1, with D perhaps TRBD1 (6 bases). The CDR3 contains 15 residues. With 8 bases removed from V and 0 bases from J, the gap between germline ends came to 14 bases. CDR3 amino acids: CASFPGGGSYNEQFF. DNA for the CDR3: TGTGCCAGCTTTCCTGGGGGCGGCTCCTACAATGAGCAGTTCTTC.

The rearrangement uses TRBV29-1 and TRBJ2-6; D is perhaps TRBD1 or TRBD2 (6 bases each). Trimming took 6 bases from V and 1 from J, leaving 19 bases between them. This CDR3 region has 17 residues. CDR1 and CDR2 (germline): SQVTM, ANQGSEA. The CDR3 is CSVYHWQGTSGANVLTF. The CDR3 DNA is TGCAGCGTCTATCATTGGCAGGGGACTTCTGGGGCCAACGTCCTGACTTTC. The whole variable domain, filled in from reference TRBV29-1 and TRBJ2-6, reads SAVISQKPSRDICQRGTSLTIQCQVDSQVTMMFWYRQQPGQSLTLIATANQGSEATYESGFVIDKFPISRPNLTFSTLTVSNMSPEDSSIYLCSVYHWQGTSGANVLTFGAGSRLTVL.